This is a list of T cell receptor beta chains from one sample in a study of cytotoxic CD8 clonotypes in ibrutinib-treated CLL. Sequencing was performed with immunoSEQ multiplex PCR; in TCRdb, only in-frame clones are kept and a portion is missing. Of around 310,000 clones detected, 70% to 80% appear once; the ten largest clones hold more than 6%. Sample: PBMCs, taken before ibrutinib treatment. The receptors shown here come from a human donor with chronic lymphocytic leukemia. The CDR3 runs from the conserved cysteine through the conserved F or W. The D gene is left open where the match is weak. Clone size is stated in some rows and not others, as once, few, many or a class when expanded.

size,D,J,V,CDR3,DNA
-,-,TRBJ2-5,TRBV28,CASIPRTGFQETQYF,TGTGCCAGCATCCCCCGGACTGGATTCCAAGAGACCCAGTACTTC
-,-,TRBJ2-2,TRBV4-3,CASSQVPWEDTGELFF,TGCGCCAGCAGCCAAGTCCCCTGGGAAGACACCGGGGAGCTGTTTTTT
once,TRBD2,TRBJ2-1,TRBV7-9,CASSLISGSHNNEQFF,TGTGCCAGCAGCTTAATCAGCGGGAGCCACAACAATGAGCAGTTCTTC
-,TRBD1,TRBJ1-1,TRBV14,CASSQVGGQGRPEAFF,TGTGCCAGCAGCCAAGTGGGGGGACAGGGGAGGCCTGAAGCTTTCTTT
-,-,TRBJ2-7,TRBV7-6,CASSSRGVGEQYF,TGTGCCAGCAGCTCCCGAGGGGTAGGCGAGCAGTACTTC
-,TRBD1,TRBJ2-3,TRBV15,CATSPEGAYTDTQYF,TGTGCCACCAGCCCTGAGGGGGCCTACACAGATACGCAGTATTTT
few,-,TRBJ1-5,TRBV13,CASSLGRELNQPQHF,TGTGCCAGCAGCTTAGGCAGGGAGTTAAATCAGCCCCAGCATTTT
-,TRBD1,TRBJ2-5,TRBV15,CATSRDPQGAVETQYF,TGTGCCACCAGCAGAGACCCACAGGGGGCGGTGGAGACCCAGTACTTC
-,-,TRBJ2-1,TRBV27,CASSPRDNEQFF,TGTGCCAGCAGTCCCCGCGACAATGAGCAGTTCTTC
-,-,TRBJ1-1,TRBV7-2,CASILIGGTEAFF,TGTGCCAGCATCCTTATAGGGGGAACTGAAGCTTTCTTT
-,-,TRBJ1-5,TRBV4-2,CASSQDGNQPQHF,TGTGCCAGCAGCCAAGATGGGAATCAGCCCCAGCATTTT
-,-,TRBJ2-7,TRBV10-3,CAISEGSLPDF,TGTGCCATCAGTGAGGGTAGCTTGCCGGACTTC
-,TRBD1,TRBJ2-1,TRBV11-3,CASSLEGTGYNEQFF,TGTGCCAGCAGCTTAGAGGGGACAGGCTACAATGAGCAGTTCTTC
-,-,TRBJ1-2,TRBV4-2,CASSQGIGDGYTF,TGTGCCAGCAGCCAGGGGATCGGGGATGGCTACACCTTC
-,-,TRBJ1-5,TRBV7-8,CASSISGIGNQPQHF,TGTGCCAGCAGCATTAGTGGGATCGGCAATCAGCCCCAGCATTTT
once,TRBD1,TRBJ1-2,TRBV7-9,CASIGGVGYGYTF,TGTGCCAGTATAGGGGGCGTGGGCTATGGCTACACCTTC
once,-,TRBJ2-1,TRBV5-1,CASSPGHYTSYNEQFF,TGCGCCAGCAGCCCGGGACATTACACCTCCTACAATGAGCAGTTCTTC
-,-,TRBJ1-5,TRBV30,CAWSSTGFFQPQHF,TGTGCCTGGAGTTCGACAGGTTTTTTTCAGCCCCAGCATTTT
-,-,TRBJ1-2,TRBV27,CASKTPGLGGYTF,TGTGCCAGCAAGACACCAGGGTTGGGTGGCTACACCTTC
few,TRBD1,TRBJ2-7,TRBV28,CASSPVDRGVYEQYF,TGTGCCAGCAGCCCGGTGGACAGGGGGGTCTACGAGCAGTACTTC
-,-,TRBJ2-2,TRBV4-1,CASSQDREPPVAGELFF,TGCGCCAGCAGCCAAGATCGGGAGCCGCCCGTGGCCGGGGAGCTGTTTTTT
few,-,TRBJ2-3,TRBV4-3,CASSQDWGRGGDTQYF,TGCGCCAGCAGCCAAGATTGGGGCAGGGGGGGAGATACGCAGTATTTT
-,-,TRBJ1-1,TRBV29-1,CSVVPAAGGGTEAFF,TGCAGCGTTGTCCCGGCGGCCGGTGGGGGCACTGAAGCTTTCTTT
few,-,TRBJ1-2,TRBV5-1,CASSLDGRQNNYGYTF,TGCGCCAGCAGCTTGGATGGGAGACAGAATAACTATGGCTACACCTTC
-,TRBD2,TRBJ2-1,TRBV4-2,CASSHIRSLAGDFNEQFF,TGTGCCAGCAGCCACATTAGGAGTCTAGCGGGGGATTTCAATGAGCAGTTCTTC
-,-,TRBJ1-3,TRBV5-1,CASSLSGEGNTIYF,TGCGCCAGCAGCTTGTCAGGAGAGGGAAACACCATATATTTT
-,TRBD1,TRBJ2-7,TRBV19,CASSIRDRSYEQYF,TGTGCCAGTAGTATAAGGGACAGGAGCTACGAGCAGTACTTC
-,-,TRBJ2-5,TRBV4-1,CASSQEHHQETQYF,TGCGCCAGCAGCCAAGAACACCACCAAGAGACCCAGTACTTC
-,TRBD1,TRBJ1-1,TRBV2,CAIGQGGTEAFF,TGTGCCATCGGACAGGGCGGCACTGAAGCTTTCTTT
once,TRBD1,TRBJ1-2,TRBV29-1,CSVDGDRSTYGYTF,TGCAGCGTTGACGGGGACAGGAGCACTTATGGCTACACCTTC
-,-,TRBJ2-1,TRBV29-1,CSVEKVASHEQFF,TGCAGCGTTGAAAAAGTGGCTAGCCATGAGCAGTTCTTC
few,-,TRBJ1-1,TRBV29-1,CSVDNWGLTEAFF,TGCAGCGTTGATAACTGGGGTCTCACTGAAGCTTTCTTT
-,-,TRBJ2-7,TRBV25-1,CASSEVYRDGGRTEQYF,TGTGCCAGCAGTGAGGTTTATAGGGACGGCGGGCGAACCGAGCAGTACTTC
-,-,TRBJ2-5,TRBV7-7,CASSLSQLQETQYF,TGTGCCAGCAGCTTGTCACAGCTTCAAGAGACCCAGTACTTC